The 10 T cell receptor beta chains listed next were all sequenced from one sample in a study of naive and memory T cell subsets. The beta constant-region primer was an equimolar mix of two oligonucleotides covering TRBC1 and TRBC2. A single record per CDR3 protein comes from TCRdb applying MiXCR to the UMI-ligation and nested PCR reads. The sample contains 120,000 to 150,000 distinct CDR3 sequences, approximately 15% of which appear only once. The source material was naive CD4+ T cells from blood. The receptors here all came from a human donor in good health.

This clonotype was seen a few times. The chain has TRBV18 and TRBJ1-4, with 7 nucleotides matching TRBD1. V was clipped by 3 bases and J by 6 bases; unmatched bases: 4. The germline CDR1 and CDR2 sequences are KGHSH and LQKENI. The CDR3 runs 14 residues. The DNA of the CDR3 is TGTGCCAGCTCACCTCAGGGGGAGGATGAAAAACTGTTTTTT. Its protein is CASSPQGEDEKLFF.

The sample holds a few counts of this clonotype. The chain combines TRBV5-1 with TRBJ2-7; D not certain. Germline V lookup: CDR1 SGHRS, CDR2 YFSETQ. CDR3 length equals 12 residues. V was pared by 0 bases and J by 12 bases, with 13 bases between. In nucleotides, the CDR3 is TGCGCCAGCAGCTTGGACACGGATCCCAGGTACTTC. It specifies CASSLDTDPRYF.

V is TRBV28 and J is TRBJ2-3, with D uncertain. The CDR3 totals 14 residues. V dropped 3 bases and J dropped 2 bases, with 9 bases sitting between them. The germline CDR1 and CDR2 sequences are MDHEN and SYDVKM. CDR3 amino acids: CASSLNSPTDTQYF. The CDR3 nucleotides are TGTGCCAGCAGTTTGAACAGTCCCACAGATACGCAGTATTTT.

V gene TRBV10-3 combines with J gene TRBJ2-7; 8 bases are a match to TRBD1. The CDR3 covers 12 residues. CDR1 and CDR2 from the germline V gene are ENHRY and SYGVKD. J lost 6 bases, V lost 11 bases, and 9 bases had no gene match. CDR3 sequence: CAAGQGTPEQYF. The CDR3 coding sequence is TGTGCCGCAGGACAGGGTACGCCCGAGCAGTACTTC.

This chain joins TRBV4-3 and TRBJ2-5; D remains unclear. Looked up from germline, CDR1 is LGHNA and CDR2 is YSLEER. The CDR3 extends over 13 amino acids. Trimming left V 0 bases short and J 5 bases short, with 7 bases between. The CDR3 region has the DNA TGCGCCAGCAGCCAAGAGCTTCGGGAGACCCAGTACTTC. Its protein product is CASSQELRETQYF.

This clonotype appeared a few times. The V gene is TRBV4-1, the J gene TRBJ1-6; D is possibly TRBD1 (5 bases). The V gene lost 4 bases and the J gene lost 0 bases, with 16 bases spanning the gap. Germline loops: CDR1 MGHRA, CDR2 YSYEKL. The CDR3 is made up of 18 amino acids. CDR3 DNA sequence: TGCGCCAGCAGCCCGTCAATTGGGGGTCGCTCCTATAATTCACCCCTCCACTTT. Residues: CASSPSIGGRSYNSPLHF.

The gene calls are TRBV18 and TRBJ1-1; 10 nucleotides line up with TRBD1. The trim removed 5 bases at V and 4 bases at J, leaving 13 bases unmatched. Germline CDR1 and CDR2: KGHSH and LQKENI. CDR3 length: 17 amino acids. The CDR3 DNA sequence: TGTGCCAGCTCATTTTCGATGACAGGGGGCAAGGGCACTGAAGCTTTCTTT. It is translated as CASSFSMTGGKGTEAFF.

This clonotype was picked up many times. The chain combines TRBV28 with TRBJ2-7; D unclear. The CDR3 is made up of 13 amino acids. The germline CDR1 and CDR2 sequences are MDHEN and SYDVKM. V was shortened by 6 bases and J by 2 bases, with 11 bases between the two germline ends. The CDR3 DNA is TGTGCCAGCAGCAAACAGAGCCCCTACGAGCAGTACTTC. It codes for CASSKQSPYEQYF.

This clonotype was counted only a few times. The CDR3 region has the DNA TGTGCCAGCAGTTCCCTCGGGGACAGCCCCTACGAGCAGTACTTC. It translates to CASSSLGDSPYEQYF. This chain uses TRBV7-9 with TRBJ2-7; TRBD1 matches 7 bases. J gave up 2 bases and V 6 bases, and 10 bases lay outside the gene matches. Germline CDR1 reads SEHNR; CDR2 reads FQNEAQ (reference sequence). CDR3 length equals 15 residues. Full variable domain (rest looked up from reference TRBV7-9 and TRBJ2-7): DTGVSQNPRHKITKRGQNVTFRCDPISEHNRLYWYRQTLGQGPEFLTYFQNEAQLEKSRLLSDRFSAERPKGSFSTLEIQRTEQGDSAMYLCASSSLGDSPYEQYFGPGTRLTVT.

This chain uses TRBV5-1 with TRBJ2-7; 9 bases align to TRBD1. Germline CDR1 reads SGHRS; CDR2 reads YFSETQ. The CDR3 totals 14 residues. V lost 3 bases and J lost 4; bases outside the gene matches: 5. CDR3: CASSSSGTGYEQYF. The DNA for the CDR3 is TGCGCCAGCAGCTCCTCCGGGACAGGGTACGAGCAGTACTTC.